The 32 T cell receptor beta chains reported below all come from one sample, sequenced in a study of shared T cell receptors in the human thymus. Data came from immunoSEQ multiplex PCR; TCRdb stores just in-frame clones and leaves some out. The sample includes hundreds of thousands of clones, around 87% of them seen just once. These data also featured in a second study, about human thymus T cells.

Sequencing input: thymocytes. Every receptor here comes from a boy younger than two with a congenital heart defect.

This chain uses TRBV5-6 with TRBJ2-5; perhaps TRBD2 as D (6 bases). The DNA end favors TRBJ2-7, so the J call may be wrong. Per the germline V gene, CDR1 is SGHDT and CDR2 is YYEEEE. The CDR3 has 14 residues. This CDR3 reads CASSPRRRAYEQYF. CDR3 sequence (DNA): TGTGCCAGCAGCCCCCGGAGGAGGGCTTACGAGCAGTACTTC.

This sequence joins TRBV7-6 and TRBJ1-3; D remains ambiguous. Germline values: CDR1 SGHVS, CDR2 FNYEAQ. Trimming left V 1 base short and J 0 bases short, with 13 bases between. The CDR3 is 17 amino acids. The CDR3 reads CASSLVKLRDSGNTIYF. CDR3 DNA sequence: TGTGCCAGCAGCTTAGTAAAATTGAGGGACTCTGGAAACACCATATATTTT.

This chain connects TRBV7-9 to TRBJ2-7; D is perhaps TRBD2 (5 bases). The CDR3 is 16 residues long. V was trimmed by 5 bases and J by 4 bases, leaving 21 bases between them. CDR1 SEHNR and CDR2 FQNEAQ come from the germline V gene (reference sequence). The CDR3 coding sequence is TGTGCCAGCAGCGGCCCTGTTTTGGGGAGTTCTTACGAGCAGTACTTC. Protein: CASSGPVLGSSYEQYF.

This chain connects TRBV13 to TRBJ1-2; D remains unclear. V dropped 3 bases and J dropped 6 bases, with 26 bases sitting between them. Germline V lookup: CDR1 PRHDT, CDR2 FYEKMQ (reference sequence). This CDR3 has 18 residues. DNA of the CDR3: TGTGCCAGCAGCTTCAGGAAATGGACTCGGGTGACGAGGAATGGCTACACCTTC. Translating it yields CASSFRKWTRVTRNGYTF.

The V gene is TRBV25-1, the J gene TRBJ2-3; 7 bases line up with TRBD1. Trimming took 5 bases from V and 2 from J; bases not matched to a gene: 10. The CDR3 sequence is 16 residues long. Germline CDR1 reads MGHDK; CDR2 reads SYGVNS. CDR3 residues: CASSKDRPRSTDTQYF. The CDR3 coding sequence is TGTGCCAGCAGTAAGGACAGGCCGAGGTCCACAGATACGCAGTATTTT.

This chain connects TRBV25-1 to TRBJ2-5; 7 bases map to TRBD1. The germline CDR1 and CDR2 sequences are MGHDK and SYGVNS. The V segment lost 2 bases and the J segment 5 bases; nucleotides outside the gene matches: 5. The CDR3 runs 14 residues. The CDR3 is CASSEKGALETQYF. The DNA for the CDR3 is TGTGCCAGCAGTGAAAAGGGGGCTTTGGAGACCCAGTACTTC.

This clone was seen only a few times. The rearrangement joins TRBV25-1 to TRBJ2-7; 14 bases line up with TRBD2. Germline trimming cut 1 base from V and 3 bases from J; bases unmatched to any gene: 2. The CDR3 spans 16 residues. The germline CDR1 and CDR2 sequences are MGHDK and SYGVNS. DNA of the CDR3: TGTGCCAGCAGTGAATCGGGGACTAGCGGGGGCTACGAGCAGTACTTC. It codes for CASSESGTSGGYEQYF.

This chain joins TRBV13 and TRBJ2-5; 7 nucleotides match TRBD1. The CDR3 has 14 amino acids. Germline V gene sequence: CDR1 PRHDT, CDR2 FYEKMQ (reference sequence). V dropped 5 bases and J dropped 4; count of bases not matched to a gene: 7. CDR3 region: CASSRRTGLETQYF. DNA for the CDR3: TGTGCCAGCAGCCGCCGGACAGGCTTAGAGACCCAGTACTTC. Combining the CDR3 with reference TRBV13 and TRBJ2-5 gives the whole variable domain AAGVIQSPRHLIKEKRETATLKCYPIPRHDTVYWYQQGPGQDPQFLISFYEKMQSDKGSIPDRFSAQQFSDYHSELNMSSLELGDSALYFCASSRRTGLETQYFGPGTRLLVL.

There are a few counts of this clone. The chain links TRBV19 to TRBJ1-4; 7 nucleotides match TRBD1. Trimming cost V 3 bases and J 3 bases; bases outside gene matches: 7. Germline CDR1 is LNHDA and CDR2 is SQIVND (reference sequence). This CDR3 comprises 16 residues. CDR3 amino acids: CASSIATGAANEKLFF. The CDR3 DNA sequence: TGTGCCAGTAGTATTGCAACAGGGGCGGCTAATGAAAAACTGTTTTTT.

The rearrangement uses TRBV5-8 and TRBJ1-2, with 8 bases fitting TRBD1. Germline CDR1 SGHTS, CDR2 YDEGEE. Trimming removed 4 bases from V and 14 bases from J; junction bases left unmatched: 13. CDR3 length equals 13 residues. This CDR3 reads CASSPPQGDLWTF. CDR3 coding DNA: TGTGCCAGCAGCCCTCCACAGGGGGACCTTTGGACCTTC.

The gene calls are TRBV18 and TRBJ2-7; 9 nucleotides line up with TRBD1. Germline CDR1 is KGHSH and CDR2 is LQKENI. CDR3 size: 12 residues. V shed 5 bases, J shed 6 bases, and the junction held 2 bases outside the gene matches. For the CDR3, the DNA is TGTGCCAGCTCAGTGGACAGGGGCGAGCAGTACTTC. Residues: CASSVDRGEQYF.

The sample holds a few counts of this clone. V is TRBV14 and J is TRBJ2-7, with D perhaps matching TRBD1 (5 bases). The CDR3 contains 14 residues. Germline loops: CDR1 SGHDN, CDR2 FVKESK. Deletions cut 1 base from V and 7 bases from J, with 14 bases between. The CDR3: CASSQVFRAGEQYF. The CDR3 nucleotides read TGTGCCAGCAGCCAAGTTTTCAGGGCTGGGGAGCAGTACTTC.

The V gene is TRBV7-9, the J gene TRBJ1-2; 8 bases map to TRBD1. The CDR3 totals 17 residues. V lost 0 bases to trimming and J lost 3 bases; unmatched junction nucleotides: 9. Germline V gene sequence: CDR1 SEHNR, CDR2 FQNEAQ (reference sequence). The CDR3 coding sequence is TGTGCCAGCAGCTTAGCCGCTACGGACAGGGATCACTATGGCTACACCTTC. It specifies CASSLAATDRDHYGYTF.

This clone was counted a single time. The chain combines TRBV10-3 with TRBJ2-7; 10 bases fit TRBD2. In germline, CDR1 is ENHRY, CDR2 SYGVKD. The CDR3 runs to 14 residues. Trimming removed 10 bases from V and 2 bases from J; junction bases left unmatched: 8. The CDR3 region is CATHGLAAPYEQYF. CDR3 nucleotide sequence: TGTGCCACCCACGGACTAGCGGCACCCTACGAGCAGTACTTC.

The J gene is TRBJ2-3, the V gene TRBV4-3, with unresolved D. The CDR3 length is 14 residues. V gave up 3 bases and J gave up 6 bases, with 13 bases separating them. Germline V gene data show CDR1 as LGHNA and CDR2 as YSLEER. The CDR3 nucleotides are TGCGCCAGCAGCCAGGAACACAGCCCGGATACGCAGTATTTT. Protein sequence: CASSQEHSPDTQYF.

The V gene is TRBV7-8, the J gene TRBJ2-7; 7 nucleotides agree with TRBD1. CDR3 length: 15 amino acids. The ends lost 5 bases at V and 0 bases at J; junction bases unmatched: 7. Germline CDR1 SGHVS, CDR2 FQNEAQ. CDR3 sequence: CASSPGTANSYEQYF. As DNA, the CDR3 is TGTGCCAGCAGCCCCGGGACAGCCAACTCCTACGAGCAGTACTTC.

V gene TRBV5-6 combines with J gene TRBJ2-3; possible D gene TRBD1, 7 bases. V gave up 2 bases and J gave up 2 bases, with 12 bases separating them. There are 15 residues in the CDR3. CDR1 and CDR2 (germline): SGHDT, YYEEEE. CDR3 bases: TGTGCCAGCAGCTTTGCCAGGGGGGCCACAGATACGCAGTATTTT. It yields the protein CASSFARGATDTQYF. Filled out from reference TRBV5-6 and TRBJ2-3, the complete variable domain reads DAGVTQSPTHLIKTRGQQVTLRCSPKSGHDTVSWYQQALGQGPQFIFQYYEEEERQRGNFPDRFSGHQFPNYSSELNVNALLLGDSALYLCASSFARGATDTQYFGPGTRLTVL.

This chain joins TRBV19 and TRBJ1-1; the D is unclear. Per the germline V gene, CDR1 is LNHDA and CDR2 is SQIVND (reference sequence). The ends were cut back, 3 bases at V and 1 base at J, with 9 bases in the middle. The CDR3 sequence is 14 residues long. The CDR3 DNA is TGTGCCAGTAGTATTGGGCCAGAGAACACTGAAGCTTTCTTT. Residues: CASSIGPENTEAFF.

J is TRBJ2-7 and V is TRBV7-8; 10 nucleotides agree with TRBD2. The CDR3 consists of 15 residues. V gave up 4 bases and J gave up 2 bases; unmatched junction bases: 5. CDR1 SGHVS and CDR2 FQNEAQ come from the germline V gene. The CDR3 reads CASSSLGLAAYEQYF. The CDR3 nucleotides are TGTGCCAGCAGCTCCCTCGGACTAGCGGCCTACGAGCAGTACTTC.

The rearrangement uses TRBV9 and TRBJ2-3; D may be TRBD2 (6 bases). Trimming cost V 1 base and J 0 bases, with 9 bases left between them. Germline values: CDR1 SGDLS, CDR2 YYNGEE. This CDR3 spans 15 amino acids. CDR3 bases: TGTGCCAGCAGCGTACGGCGGGGCAGCACAGATACGCAGTATTTT. This gives the protein CASSVRRGSTDTQYF.

Turning to this clone: This is likely a read error, given that the CDR3 carries no conserved phenylalanine or tryptophan at its end. The chain has TRBV4-3 and TRBJ1-6, with a tentative D call TRBD1 (6 bases). Per the germline V gene, CDR1 is LGHNA and CDR2 is YSLEER. The CDR3 totals 17 residues. The V end lost 2 bases, the J end lost 9 bases, and 20 bases lay between the germline ends. In nucleotides, the CDR3 is TGCGCCAGCAGCCAACTCGGCCTCTCAGGGGTTTCTTCACCCCTCCACTCT. This encodes CASSQLGLSGVSSPLHS.

The genes are TRBV4-2 and TRBJ1-6, with 9 bases identical to TRBD1. The length of the CDR3 is 14 residues. V shed 6 bases, J shed 7 bases, and the junction held 4 bases outside the gene matches. Per germline, CDR1 LGHNA and CDR2 YNFKEQ. CDR3 region: CASSHTGGNSPLHF. CDR3 bases: TGTGCCAGCAGTCACACAGGGGGCAATTCACCCCTCCACTTT.

The rearrangement joins TRBV5-1 to TRBJ1-2; 9 positions agree with TRBD1. The CDR3 spans 12 residues. Germline CDR1 and CDR2: SGHRS and YFSETQ. V gave up 4 bases and J gave up 11 bases; unmatched junction bases: 6. The CDR3 protein is CASSGDRARYTF. CDR3 in DNA: TGCGCCAGCAGCGGGGACAGGGCACGGTACACCTTC. The complete variable domain, with remaining parts taken from reference TRBV5-1 and TRBJ1-2, reads KAGVTQTPRYLIKTRGQQVTLSCSPISGHRSVSWYQQTPGQGLQFLFEYFSETQRNKGNFPGRFSGRQFSNSRSEMNVSTLELGDSALYLCASSGDRARYTFGSGTRLTVV.

The V gene is TRBV28, the J gene TRBJ2-2, with 11 bases matching TRBD1. V lost 8 bases, J lost 6 bases, and 5 bases stayed unmatched. CDR1 is MDHEN and CDR2 is SYDVKM in the germline V gene. The CDR3 is 14 amino acids. Here the CDR3 reads CASWTGGESGELFF. The CDR3 DNA is TGTGCCAGCTGGACAGGGGGCGAGTCCGGGGAGCTGTTTTTT.

The chain has TRBV7-9 and TRBJ2-1; the D gene is possibly TRBD1 (6 bases). V lost 6 bases, J lost 4 bases, and 10 bases lay in between. CDR1 and CDR2 from the germline V gene are SEHNR and FQNEAQ (reference sequence). The CDR3 totals 13 residues. The CDR3 nucleotides read TGTGCCAGCAGGCAGGACAGTTACAATGAGCAGTTCTTC. Its translation: CASRQDSYNEQFF.

The V gene is TRBV4-1, the J gene TRBJ1-1; maybe TRBD1 (6 bases). The CDR3 is 16 residues long. Per the germline V gene, CDR1 is MGHRA and CDR2 is YSYEKL. Trimming left V 0 bases short and J 4 bases short, with 15 bases between. This CDR3 is CASSQDTVQGVTEAFF. CDR3 nucleotide sequence: TGCGCCAGCAGCCAAGATACAGTACAGGGAGTCACTGAAGCTTTCTTT.

The DNA of the CDR3 is TGTGCCAGCAGCTTTGAGGGCGGGAGACCAGATACGCAGTATTTT. The encoded protein is CASSFEGGRPDTQYF. The V call is TRBV7-9, the J call TRBJ2-3, with 7 bases identical to TRBD2. Germline assignment: CDR1 SEHNR and CDR2 FQNEAQ (reference sequence). V was clipped by 3 bases and J by 4 bases; unmatched bases: 7. CDR3 length: 15 residues.

The chain recombines TRBV19 with TRBJ1-6; tentatively, D is TRBD1 (5 bases). The CDR3 extends over 19 amino acids. Looked up from germline, CDR1 is LNHDA and CDR2 is SQIVND (reference sequence). With 9 bases removed from V and 2 bases from J, the gap between germline ends came to 26 bases. The CDR3: CARGSYGHYFSAYNSPLHF. The CDR3 DNA is TGTGCCAGGGGCTCCTACGGACACTACTTCAGCGCCTATAATTCACCCCTCCACTTT.

As concerns this clone: The same CDR3 also results from other DNA sequences found in this sample. CDR3 nucleotides: TGTGCCAGCTCACCTGGAGGGGGCGGTCAGCCCCAGCATTTT. Its protein product is CASSPGGGGQPQHF. This chain links TRBV18 with TRBJ1-5; TRBD1 aligns across 7 bases. V lost 3 bases and J lost 6; bases outside the gene matches: 5. The CDR3 contains 14 residues. CDR1 and CDR2 (germline): KGHSH, LQKENI. The whole variable domain, filled in from reference TRBV18 and TRBJ1-5, reads NAGVMQNPRHLVRRRGQEARLRCSPMKGHSHVYWYRQLPEEGLKFMVYLQKENIIDESGMPKERFSAEFPKEGPSILRIQQVVRGDSAAYFCASSPGGGGQPQHFGDGTRLSIL.

The chain links TRBV13 to TRBJ1-6, with a weak D call TRBD1 (6 bases). The CDR3 has 19 residues. V shed 3 bases and J shed 5 bases, with 23 bases lying between them. Germline lookup yields CDR1 PRHDT and CDR2 FYEKMQ (reference sequence). CDR3 residues: CASSFIPTGRGRHNSPLHF. As DNA, the CDR3 is TGTGCCAGCAGCTTTATCCCTACTGGCAGGGGAAGGCATAATTCACCCCTCCACTTT.

The rearrangement links TRBV7-9 to TRBJ1-1; D might be TRBD1 (5 bases). The CDR3 is made up of 16 amino acids. In germline, CDR1 is SEHNR, CDR2 FQNEAQ (reference sequence). V was shortened by 2 bases and J by 5 bases, with 18 bases between the two germline ends. CDR3 nucleotide sequence: TGTGCCAGCAGCTTAACCCCGGGGGATGTTGAAACTGAAGCTTTCTTT. It is translated as CASSLTPGDVETEAFF.

The CDR3 bases are TGTGCCAGCAGCTTGGGACAGGAACACCAGCCCCAGCATTTT. It yields the protein CASSLGQEHQPQHF. The gene calls are TRBV5-5 and TRBJ1-5; D might be TRBD1 (6 bases). V lost 0 bases to trimming and J lost 7 bases, with 11 bases between them. The CDR3 is 14 amino acids. Germline CDR1 reads SGHKS; CDR2 reads YYEKEE (reference sequence).